The 5 T cell receptor beta chains reported below all come from one sample, sequenced in a study of blood T cells in healthy people across ages. The use of a sample-barcoded 5' primer and a J-beta primer mix characterized a second PCR of roughly 7 to 11 cycles. TCRdb redid the calling of the 5' RACE reads with MiXCR, one entry per CDR3 protein. The sample records 1.5 million to 2 million distinct CDR3 sequences, approximately 28% being singletons. Sequencing input: blood. These receptors were collected from a woman in her 30s in good health.

Comment on this clonotype: Compared with germline, one end of the junction differs, possibly owing to a read error. This chain uses TRBV11-2 with TRBJ2-1; no definite D call. This CDR3 contains 15 residues. CDR1 and CDR2 from the germline V gene are SGHAT and FQNNGV. The CDR3 nucleotides read TGTGCCAGCAGCTTAAGAGGCCTCTCCTACAACGAGCAGTTCTTC. This gives the protein CASSLRGLSYNEQFF.

This clonotype occurred many times. The genes are TRBV29-1 and TRBJ2-7; D assignment may be TRBD1 or TRBD2 (5 bases each). Trimming pared 5 bases from V and 4 bases from J, leaving 12 bases between. Germline CDR1 is SQVTM and CDR2 is ANQGSEA. This CDR3 comprises 12 residues. CDR3 coding DNA: TGCAGCGTTCCGGGACCCTTGTACGAGCAGTACTTC. It translates to CSVPGPLYEQYF.

The chain carries TRBV2 and TRBJ2-1; the D gene is possibly TRBD1 (7 bases). Germline-derived CDR1 and CDR2 are SNHLY and FYNNEI. The length of the CDR3 is 15 residues. Trimming took 6 bases from V and 2 from J, leaving 14 bases between them. DNA of the CDR3: TGTGCCAGCAGCTCAGGGGGGTCCCCCTACAATGAGCAGTTCTTC. Protein product: CASSSGGSPYNEQFF.

This clonotype was counted once. Possible read error: a much larger clone is one base away. The chain couples TRBV9 to TRBJ1-2; maybe TRBD1 (5 bases). V lost 7 bases to trimming and J lost 7 bases, with 14 bases between them. The CDR3 has 12 amino acids. Germline CDR1 reads SGDLS; CDR2 reads YYNGEE. The CDR3 bases are TGTGCCAGCGGTAGGTGGGACTGTGGCTACACCTTC. Protein product: CASGRWDCGYTF.

This sequence joins TRBV29-1 and TRBJ2-1; D ambiguous. CDR1 is SQVTM and CDR2 is ANQGSEA in the germline V gene. The CDR3 covers 11 residues. Trimming stripped 7 bases from V and 7 bases from J, with 11 bases between. CDR3 loop: CSAVHGNEQFF. CDR3 in DNA: TGCAGCGCTGTGCACGGGAATGAGCAGTTCTTC.